Below are 32 T cell receptor beta chains sequenced from a single sample in a study of blood T cell repertoires in COVID-19. This table comes from immunoSEQ multiplex PCR, and its TCRdb copy is limited to in-frame clones, with some not included. The table has roughly 410,000 clones, 70% to 90% seen once. The sequenced sample was peripheral blood. These receptors came from a man between 35 and 55 years old with acute or convalescent COVID-19.

This clone came up once. The J gene is TRBJ1-5, the V gene TRBV19; TRBD1 agrees at 9 bases. This CDR3 spans 15 amino acids. The junction had 6 bases not matched to a gene; V was cut back by 6 bases and J by 3 bases. Germline V gene data show CDR1 as LNHDA and CDR2 as SQIVND (reference sequence). CDR3 DNA sequence: TGTGCCAGTAGCGCGGACAGGGGTCTCAATCAGCCCCAGCATTTT. This sequence encodes CASSADRGLNQPQHF.

The chain has TRBV7-2 and TRBJ1-2; 7 nucleotides agree with TRBD1. The J segment lost 2 bases and the V segment lost 4 bases, leaving 7 bases of the junction unmatched. From germline, CDR1 is SGHTA and CDR2 FQGNSA. CDR3 length equals 15 residues. The CDR3 DNA is TGTGCCAGCAGCTCTCAGACAGGGCCCAACTATGGCTACACCTTC. Its protein is CASSSQTGPNYGYTF. The full variable domain, in which reference TRBV7-2 and TRBJ1-2 provide the parts outside the CDR3, is GAGVSQSPSNKVTEKGKDVELRCDPISGHTALYWYRQSLGQGLEFLIYFQGNSAPDKSGLPSDRFSAERTGGSVSTLTIQRTQQEDSAVYLCASSSQTGPNYGYTFGSGTRLTVV.

This sequence joins TRBV7-8 and TRBJ2-5; the D gene is possibly TRBD1 (5 bases). V lost 5 bases and J 4 bases, leaving 14 bases between the germline ends. Germline V gene data show CDR1 as SGHVS and CDR2 as FQNEAQ. There are 14 residues in the CDR3. CDR3 bases: TGTGCCAGCAGCCGAGGCAGGGCCCCAGAGACCCAGTACTTC. This encodes CASSRGRAPETQYF.

The CDR3 DNA sequence: TGTGCCATCAGCCCCAGAGAAACAGGCACTGAAGCTTTCTTT. It codes for CAISPRETGTEAFF. This chain uses TRBV10-3 with TRBJ1-1; maybe TRBD1 (5 bases). Germline V gene lookup returns CDR1 ENHRY and CDR2 SYGVKD. This CDR3 spans 14 amino acids. The V gene lost 6 bases and the J gene lost 4 bases, with 15 bases spanning the gap.

This chain uses TRBV11-1 with TRBJ2-1, with D unclear. The V end lost 0 bases, the J end lost 15 bases, and 12 bases lay between the germline ends. The CDR3 spans 12 residues. The germline V gene encodes CDR1 SGHAT and CDR2 FQDESV (reference sequence). CDR3 coding DNA: TGTGCCAGCAGCTTAGCTCGGGTAGAACGGTTCTTC. Translating it yields CASSLARVERFF.

The chain employs TRBV4-2 and TRBJ1-2, with TRBD1 as a possible D gene (5 bases). The CDR3 is 13 amino acids. With 0 bases removed from V and 6 bases from J, the gap between germline ends came to 8 bases. Germline V gene lookup returns CDR1 LGHNA and CDR2 YNFKEQ. The CDR3, as DNA: TGTGCCAGCAGCCAAGACAGGGAGGATGGCTACACCTTC. It codes for CASSQDREDGYTF.

This clone was seen only once. The chain uses TRBV27 and TRBJ1-5; D might be TRBD1 (6 bases). Trimming stripped 4 bases from V and 5 bases from J, with 9 bases between. Germline assignment: CDR1 MNHEY and CDR2 SMNVEV (reference sequence). The CDR3 covers 13 residues. The CDR3 DNA reads TGTGCCAGCAGTTGGGACACCCATCAGCCCCAGCATTTT. As protein: CASSWDTHQPQHF.

This rearrangement joins TRBV9 to TRBJ1-1; no definite D call. The CDR3 spans 14 residues. The V gene's germline CDR1 is SGDLS and CDR2 YYNGEE. Trimming shortened V by 3 bases and J by 4 bases, and 13 bases separated the two germline ends. In nucleotides, the CDR3 is TGTGCCAGCAGCGCACTTGATTTAACCACTGAAGCTTTCTTT. Translated: CASSALDLTTEAFF. The whole variable domain, filled in from reference TRBV9 and TRBJ1-1, reads DSGVTQTPKHLITATGQRVTLRCSPRSGDLSVYWYQQSLDQGLQFLIQYYNGEERAKGNILERFSAQQFPDLHSELNLSSLELGDSALYFCASSALDLTTEAFFGQGTRLTVV.

The rearrangement uses TRBV11-3 and TRBJ1-6; D remains unclear. Germline lookup yields CDR1 SGHNT and CDR2 YENEEA. CDR3 length: 14 amino acids. Trimming left V 5 bases short and J 2 bases short, with 7 bases between. Here the CDR3 DNA reads TGTGCCAGCAGCCTCGGGACCTATAATTCACCCCTCCACTTT. It encodes CASSLGTYNSPLHF. Drawing the rest from reference TRBV11-3 and TRBJ1-6, the complete variable domain is EAGVVQSPRYKIIEKKQPVAFWCNPISGHNTLYWYLQNLGQGPELLIRYENEEAVDDSQLPKDRFSAERLKGVDSTLKIQPAELGDSAVYLCASSLGTYNSPLHFGNGTRLTVT.

The rearrangement links TRBV6-2 or TRBV6-3 to TRBJ1-4; 11 bases are shared with TRBD1. Losses at the gene ends were 0 bases for V and 7 bases for J; bases not matched to a gene: 4. Germline lookup yields CDR1 MNHEY and CDR2 SVGEGT. The CDR3 runs to 16 residues. The CDR3 DNA is TGTGCCAGCAGTTACTCCCGGACAGGGGGCCGTGAAAAACTGTTTTTT. Translated: CASSYSRTGGREKLFF.

This clone has only one observation. This sequence joins TRBV7-9 and TRBJ2-7; 8 nucleotides match TRBD1. The CDR3 runs 14 residues. V shed 1 base and J 5 bases; nucleotides not matched to a gene: 4. Germline CDR1 and CDR2: SEHNR and FQNEAQ (reference sequence). The CDR3 region has the DNA TGTGCCAGCAGCTTAGGGACAGGGTACCACGAGCAGTACTTC. The encoded protein is CASSLGTGYHEQYF.

The chain combines TRBV19 with TRBJ2-1; weak D call: TRBD1 (5 bases). The V gene's germline CDR1 is LNHDA and CDR2 SQIVND (reference sequence). CDR3 length: 13 amino acids. With 5 bases removed from V and 3 bases from J, the gap between germline ends came to 8 bases. The CDR3 nucleotides are TGTGCCAGTAGTCCAGGACACTACAATGAGCAGTTCTTC. Translating it yields CASSPGHYNEQFF.

CDR3 nucleotide sequence: TGCAGCGTTGAGATGCTACCGGGACTAGGGAAGCGGTACAATGAGCAGTTCTTC. The encoded protein is CSVEMLPGLGKRYNEQFF. This chain uses TRBV29-1 with TRBJ2-1, with TRBD2 matching over 8 bases. Germline V gives CDR1 SQVTM, CDR2 ANQGSEA. The CDR3 sequence is 18 residues long. V was clipped by 3 bases and J by 4 bases; unmatched bases: 17.

The gene calls are TRBV20-1 and TRBJ2-7; D perhaps matches TRBD1 (6 bases). Trimming removed 2 bases at V and 5 bases at J, with 7 bases between. The CDR3 covers 11 residues. Germline V gene data show CDR1 as DFQATT and CDR2 as SNEGSKA (reference sequence). The CDR3 region is CSARQGNEQYF. The CDR3 nucleotides are TGCAGTGCTAGACAGGGGAACGAGCAGTACTTC.

The rearrangement links TRBV19 to TRBJ2-1, with 14 bases identical to TRBD2. Germline loops: CDR1 LNHDA, CDR2 SQIVND (reference sequence). The V and J ends lost 5 bases and 9 bases, in that order; junction bases with no gene match: 9. This CDR3 is 16 amino acids long. CDR3 in amino acids: CASSSTGTSGRGEQFF. The CDR3 DNA is TGTGCCAGTAGTTCCACCGGGACTAGCGGGAGAGGTGAGCAGTTCTTC.

The V gene is TRBV28, the J gene TRBJ2-7; D is unresolved. The CDR3 sequence is 12 residues long. Germline CDR1 is MDHEN and CDR2 is SYDVKM. Trimming removed 6 bases at V and 3 bases at J, with 9 bases between. CDR3 bases: TGTGCCAGCAGCCTAATTGGCTACGAGCAGTACTTC. It translates to CASSLIGYEQYF.

This clone was detected only once. The rearrangement links TRBV5-3 to TRBJ2-3; 7 nucleotides line up with TRBD2. TRBV5-3 counts as an open reading frame of uncertain function. J was trimmed by 2 bases and V by 0 bases; bases with no gene match: 6. The CDR3 has 16 residues. CDR3: CARSLAWREPTDTQYF. Here the CDR3 DNA reads TGTGCCAGAAGCTTGGCCTGGCGGGAGCCCACAGATACGCAGTATTTT.

This chain joins TRBV7-9 and TRBJ2-7, with D possibly matching TRBD1 (5 bases). The V and J ends lost 4 bases and 2 bases respectively, with 12 bases between them. CDR3 length: 14 residues. Per the germline V gene, CDR1 is SEHNR and CDR2 is FQNEAQ (reference sequence). CDR3 sequence (DNA): TGTGCCAGCAGCTCTCTCGACAGACCCTACGAGCAGTACTTC. Encoded protein: CASSSLDRPYEQYF.

The chain uses TRBV28 and TRBJ1-1; the D gene is possibly TRBD1 (6 bases). This CDR3 contains 12 residues. Germline values: CDR1 MDHEN, CDR2 SYDVKM. Trimming removed 6 bases from V and 7 bases from J, with 12 bases in between. In nucleotides, the CDR3 is TGTGCCAGCAGGATGCCAGGGGTTGAAGCTTTCTTT. Residues: CASRMPGVEAFF.

As concerns this clone: Other DNA sequences from this sample encode an identical CDR3 as well. The V and J genes are TRBV11-2 and TRBJ2-7; D is uncertain. In germline, CDR1 is SGHAT, CDR2 FQNNGV. Trimming took 5 bases from V and 3 from J, leaving 5 bases between them. The length of the CDR3 is 11 residues. The chain's CDR3 is CASSRSYEQYF. The CDR3 DNA reads TGTGCCAGCAGCCGTAGCTACGAGCAGTACTTC.

The rearrangement uses TRBV6-4 and TRBJ1-5; TRBD1 is a possible D gene (5 bases). The CDR3 length is 16 residues. CDR1 and CDR2 from the germline V gene are MRHNA and SNTAGT. Trimming shortened V by 0 bases and J by 1 base, and 10 bases separated the two germline ends. CDR3 sequence reads: CASSDSQGGSNQPQHF. DNA of the CDR3: TGTGCCAGCAGTGACTCTCAGGGTGGCAGCAATCAGCCCCAGCATTTT.

The V and J genes are TRBV2 and TRBJ2-1; 10 bases map to TRBD2. V was pared by 6 bases and J by 3 bases, with 5 bases of the junction left unmatched. Germline loops: CDR1 SNHLY, CDR2 FYNNEI. This CDR3 comprises 15 residues. The CDR3 DNA reads TGTGCCAGCAGAGGACTAGCGGATAACTACAATGAGCAGTTCTTC. Protein: CASRGLADNYNEQFF.

This clone turned up a few times. The gene calls are TRBV19 and TRBJ1-2, with D perhaps TRBD1 (6 bases). This CDR3 is built from 15 residues. Germline V gives CDR1 LNHDA, CDR2 SQIVND (reference sequence). Trimming left V 3 bases short and J 0 bases short, with 11 bases between. The CDR3: CASSIYGQTNYGYTF. As DNA, the CDR3 is TGTGCCAGTAGTATTTACGGACAGACTAACTATGGCTACACCTTC. The full variable domain, in which reference TRBV19 and TRBJ1-2 provide the parts outside the CDR3, is DGGITQSPKYLFRKEGQNVTLSCEQNLNHDAMYWYRQDPGQGLRLIYYSQIVNDFQKGDIAEGYSVSREKKESFPLTVTSAQKNPTAFYLCASSIYGQTNYGYTFGSGTRLTVV.

The genes are TRBV18 and TRBJ2-7; 9 bases map to TRBD1. Germline assignment: CDR1 KGHSH and CDR2 LQKENI. Germline trimming cut 3 bases from V and 0 bases from J; bases unmatched to any gene: 3. The CDR3 length is 15 residues. The CDR3: CASSPGTGSSYEQYF. The CDR3 nucleotides are TGTGCCAGCTCACCCGGGACAGGGTCCTCCTACGAGCAGTACTTC.

The rearrangement uses TRBV7-9 and TRBJ1-2; D is possibly TRBD1 (6 bases). Germline values: CDR1 SEHNR, CDR2 FQNEAQ (reference sequence). CDR3 length: 12 amino acids. The V end was cut by 3 bases, the J end by 6 bases, with 8 bases between. The chain's CDR3 is CASSLGADGYTF. Here the CDR3 DNA reads TGTGCCAGCAGCTTGGGGGCGGATGGCTACACCTTC.

The rearrangement uses TRBV28 and TRBJ1-2; 7 bases map to TRBD1. This CDR3 region has 16 residues. Germline lookup yields CDR1 MDHEN and CDR2 SYDVKM. The trim removed 3 bases at V and 1 base at J, leaving 8 bases unmatched. The CDR3 loop is CASSFPKGQINYGYTF. DNA for the CDR3: TGTGCCAGCAGTTTCCCAAAGGGACAGATTAACTATGGCTACACCTTC.

The chain links TRBV11-3 to TRBJ2-1; the match to TRBD2 covers 10 bases. This CDR3 has 19 amino acids. Losses at the gene ends were 0 bases for V and 5 bases for J; bases not matched to a gene: 13. Germline CDR1 is SGHNT and CDR2 is YENEEA. The CDR3 is CASSLEGYGSGGPNNEQFF. The DNA of the CDR3 is TGTGCCAGCAGCTTAGAGGGGTATGGTAGCGGGGGGCCCAACAATGAGCAGTTCTTC.

The chain employs TRBV7-2 and TRBJ2-3; weak D call: TRBD1 (6 bases). The V end lost 5 bases, the J end lost 3 bases, and 18 bases lay between the germline ends. CDR1 is SGHTA, CDR2 FQGNSA, per germline. The CDR3 is 16 amino acids. The CDR3 region is CASSILTGMGTDTQYF. In nucleotides, the CDR3 is TGTGCCAGCAGCATCCTAACAGGGATGGGGACAGATACGCAGTATTTT.

The V call is TRBV11-3, the J call TRBJ2-2; 9 positions agree with TRBD2. Germline V gene lookup returns CDR1 SGHNT and CDR2 YENEEA. V lost 8 bases, J lost 10 bases, and 8 bases stayed unmatched. CDR3 size: 13 residues. The CDR3: CASAVAGGPELFF. CDR3 in DNA: TGTGCCAGCGCCGTCGCGGGGGGGCCGGAGCTGTTTTTT.

This clone was seen a few times. This rearrangement joins TRBV5-4 to TRBJ2-7; D is ambiguous. Germline-derived CDR1 and CDR2 are SGHNT and YYREEE (reference sequence). This CDR3 is built from 11 residues. Trimming shortened V by 3 bases and J by 5 bases, and 6 bases separated the two germline ends. CDR3 nucleotides: TGTGCCAGCAGCTCCCGGGACGAGCAGTACTTC. This encodes CASSSRDEQYF.

The genes are TRBV7-6 and TRBJ2-1, with 9 positions matching TRBD2. This CDR3 has 15 amino acids. J gave up 7 bases and V 1 base, and 5 bases lay outside the gene matches. Germline V gene lookup returns CDR1 SGHVS and CDR2 FNYEAQ. The CDR3 DNA follows: TGTGCCAGCAGCTTAGGGCGGGAGGGCCGAAATGAGCAGTTCTTC. Translated: CASSLGREGRNEQFF. Supplemented by reference TRBV7-6 and TRBJ2-1, the full variable domain reads GAGVSQSPRYKVTKRGQDVALRCDPISGHVSLYWYRQALGQGPEFLTYFNYEAQQDKSGLPNDRFSAERPEGSISTLTIQRTEQRDSAMYRCASSLGREGRNEQFFGPGTRLTVL.

V is TRBV19 and J is TRBJ2-1, with 7 positions matching TRBD2. V dropped 1 base and J dropped 9; count of bases not matched to a gene: 0. Germline lookup yields CDR1 LNHDA and CDR2 SQIVND (reference sequence). This CDR3 has 12 amino acids. CDR3 amino acids: CASSIGGGEQFF. The CDR3 nucleotides are TGTGCCAGTAGTATAGGGGGGGGTGAGCAGTTCTTC.